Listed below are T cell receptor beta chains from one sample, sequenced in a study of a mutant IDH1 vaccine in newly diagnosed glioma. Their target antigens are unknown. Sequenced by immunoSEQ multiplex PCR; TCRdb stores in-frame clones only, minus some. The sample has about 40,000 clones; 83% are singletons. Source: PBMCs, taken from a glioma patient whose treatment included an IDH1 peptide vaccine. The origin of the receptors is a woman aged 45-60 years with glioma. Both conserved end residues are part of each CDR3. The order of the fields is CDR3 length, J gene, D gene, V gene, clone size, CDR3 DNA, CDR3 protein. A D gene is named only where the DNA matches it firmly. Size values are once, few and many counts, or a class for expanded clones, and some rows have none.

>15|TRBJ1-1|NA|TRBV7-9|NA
TGTGCCAGCAGCCAGACCTCAAAGGGGGGCACTGAAGCTTTCTTT
CASSQTSKGGTEAFF
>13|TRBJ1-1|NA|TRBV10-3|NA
TGTGCCATCAGTGAGCGGGGGAACACTGAAGCTTTCTTT
CAISERGNTEAFF
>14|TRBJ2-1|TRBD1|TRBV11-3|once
TGTGCCAGCAGCTTAACAGGGGGCATCGATGAGCAGTTCTTC
CASSLTGGIDEQFF
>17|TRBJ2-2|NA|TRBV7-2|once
TGTGCCAGCAGCCCAGTTGGCTCCGCAGGTTCTAAAGGGGAGCTGTTTTTT
CASSPVGSAGSKGELFF
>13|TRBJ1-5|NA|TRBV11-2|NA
TGTGCCAGCAGCTTAACAGGTTATCAGCCCCAGCATTTT
CASSLTGYQPQHF
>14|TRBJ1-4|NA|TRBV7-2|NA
TGTGCCAGCAGCTTACCTGGTGCTAATGAAAAACTGTTTTTT
CASSLPGANEKLFF
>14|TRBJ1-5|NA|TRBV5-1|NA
TGCGCCAGCAGCTTGGGGTCCGGAAATCAGCCCCAGCATTTT
CASSLGSGNQPQHF
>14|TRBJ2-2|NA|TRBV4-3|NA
TGCGCCAGCAGCCAAGGAGTGGTACCCGGGGAGCTGTTTTTT
CASSQGVVPGELFF
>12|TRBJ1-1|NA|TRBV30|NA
TGTGCCTGGATACAGTTTAACACTGAAGCTTTCTTT
CAWIQFNTEAFF
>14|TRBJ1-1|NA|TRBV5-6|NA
TGTGCCAGCAGCTTGGAGGGGTTGAGCACTGAAGCTTTCTTT
CASSLEGLSTEAFF
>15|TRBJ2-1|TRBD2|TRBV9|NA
TGTGCCAGCAGCGCGATCGGACTAGCGGGGTCTGAGCAGTTCTTC
CASSAIGLAGSEQFF
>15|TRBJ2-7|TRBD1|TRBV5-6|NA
TGTGCCAGCACCTCCACAGGGGGAGGATATACCGAGCAGTACTTC
CASTSTGGGYTEQYF
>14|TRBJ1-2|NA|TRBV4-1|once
TGCGCCAGCAGCCCCCCCGCGGTGCAGTATGGCTACACCTTC
CASSPPAVQYGYTF
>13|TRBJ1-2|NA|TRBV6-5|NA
TGTGCCAGCAGACCGGACAGCGCCTGGGGCTACACCTTC
CASRPDSAWGYTF
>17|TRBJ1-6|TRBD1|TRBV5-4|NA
TGTGCCAGCAGCTCAGGGGGGGGACAGGGCTATAATTCACCCCTCCACTTT
CASSSGGGQGYNSPLHF
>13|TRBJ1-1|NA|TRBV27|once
TGTGCCAGCAGTTTAGGAGTGGGCACTGAAGCTTTCTTT
CASSLGVGTEAFF
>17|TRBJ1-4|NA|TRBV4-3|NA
TGCGCCAGCAGCCAAGGGAAGGGGCCCCCAACTAATGAAAAACTGTTTTTT
CASSQGKGPPTNEKLFF
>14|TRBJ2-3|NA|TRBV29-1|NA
TGCAGCGTTGAAGGTGAAGGGGGAGGAGATACGCAGTATTTT
CSVEGEGGGDTQYF
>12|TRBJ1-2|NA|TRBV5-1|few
TGCGCCAGCAGCCTGGGACTCTATGGCTACACCTTC
CASSLGLYGYTF
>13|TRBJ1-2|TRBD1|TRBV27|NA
TGTGCCAGCAGTCAACAGGGGTACTATGGCTACACCTTC
CASSQQGYYGYTF
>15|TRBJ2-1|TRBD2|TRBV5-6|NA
TGTGCCAGCAGCAAGGAGGGACTAGGCCTCGGTAGACCGTTCTTC
CASSKEGLGLGRPFF
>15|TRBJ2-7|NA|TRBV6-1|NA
TGTGCCAGCAGTGAAGGCTCGGCGGCAACCTACGAGCAGTACTTC
CASSEGSAATYEQYF
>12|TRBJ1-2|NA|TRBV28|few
TGTGCCAGCAGTTTAGGGGGGTATGGCTACACCTTC
CASSLGGYGYTF
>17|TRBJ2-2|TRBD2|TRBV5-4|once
TGTGCCAGCAGCTTGGTGGGCGGGGGGCGAAACACCGGGGAGCTGTTTTTT
CASSLVGGGRNTGELFF
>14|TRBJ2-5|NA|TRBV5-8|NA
TGTGCCAGCAGCTTGGTCCCTAACCAAGAGACCCAGTACTTC
CASSLVPNQETQYF
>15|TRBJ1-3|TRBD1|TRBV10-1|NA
TGCGCCAGCAGCGCCAGGGGGCTGGGGAGAAACACCATATATTTT
CASSARGLGRNTIYF
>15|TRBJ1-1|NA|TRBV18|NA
TGTGCCAGCTCACCCCGAGGGGGGACGAACACTGAAGCTTTCTTT
CASSPRGGTNTEAFF
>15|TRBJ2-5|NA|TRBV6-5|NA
TGTGCCAGCCGTCGGACCGGGGTAATACAAGAGACCCAGTACTTC
CASRRTGVIQETQYF
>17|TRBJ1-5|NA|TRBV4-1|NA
TGCGCCAGCAGCCAAGTCGGGACCGGGGCGGGAATCAAGCCCCAGCATTTT
CASSQVGTGAGIKPQHF
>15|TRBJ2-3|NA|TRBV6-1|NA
TGTGCCAGCAGTGAATGGGGGCGTAGGGAAGATACGCAGTATTTT
CASSEWGRREDTQYF
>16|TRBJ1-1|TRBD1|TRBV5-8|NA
TGTGCCAGCAGCAGTAACAGGGGGTGGGGGAACACTGAAGCTTTCTTT
CASSSNRGWGNTEAFF
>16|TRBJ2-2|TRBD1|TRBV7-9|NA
TGTGCCAGCAGCCTGAGGACAGGGAAAGGGGCCGGGGAGCTGTTTTTT
CASSLRTGKGAGELFF
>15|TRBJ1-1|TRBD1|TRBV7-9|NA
TGTGCCAGCAGCTTCGTGACAGGGTTGGGCACTGAAGCTTTCTTT
CASSFVTGLGTEAFF
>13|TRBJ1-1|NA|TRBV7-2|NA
TGTGCCAGCAGCTTGCTTCGCCGGGACGGGGCTTTCTTT
CASSLLRRDGAFF
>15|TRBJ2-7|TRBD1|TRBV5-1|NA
TGCGCCAGCAGTCCGGGGACAGGGCCCCCCTACGAGCAGTACTTC
CASSPGTGPPYEQYF
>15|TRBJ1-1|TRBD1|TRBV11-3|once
TGTGCCAGCAGCGGGTACAGGGGCATGAACACTGAAGCTTTCTTT
CASSGYRGMNTEAFF
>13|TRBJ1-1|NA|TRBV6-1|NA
TGTGCCAGCAGGACTACAGGGAGGGTTGAAGCTTTCTTT
CASRTTGRVEAFF
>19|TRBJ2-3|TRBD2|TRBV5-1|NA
TGCGCCAGCCATTTTGGGTCCCGGGAGGGGAAGTCTAGCACAGATACGCAGTATTTT
CASHFGSREGKSSTDTQYF
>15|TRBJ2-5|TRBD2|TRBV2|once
TGTGCCAGCCTCGAGACTAGCGGGGGGGCAGAGACCCAGTACTTC
CASLETSGGAETQYF
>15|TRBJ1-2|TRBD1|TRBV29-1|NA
TGCAGCGTTGAGGGGACAGGGGTGGGCAACTATGGCTACACCTTC
CSVEGTGVGNYGYTF